Listed below are T cell receptor beta chains from one sample, sequenced in a study of cytomegalovirus exposure and HLA in healthy donors. Data came from immunoSEQ multiplex PCR; TCRdb stores just in-frame clones and leaves some out. The sample records about 110,000 clones, about 80% being singletons. The specimen was PBMCs. The receptors were sampled from a woman between 55 and 75 years old in good health and CMV-seropositive. Each CDR3 is given without its conserved first and last residue. D genes are given only for firm matches.

D: NA
V: TRBV7-9
CDR3: ASSSGKSADTDTQY

D: TRBD2
V: TRBV5-1
CDR3: ASSPGSLAGSRF

D: NA
V: TRBV19
CDR3: ASSTSPTEAF

D: TRBD1
V: TRBV29-1
CDR3: SAGRAGGLF

D: NA
V: TRBV6-6
CDR3: ASSRTGAYEQY

D: NA
V: TRBV6-6
CDR3: ASSRSGELF

D: NA
V: TRBV4-2
CDR3: ASSQNRERNQPQH

D: TRBD2
V: TRBV29-1
CDR3: SVAAASGDDEQF

D: TRBD2
V: TRBV27
CDR3: ASSPRLAGNIQY

D: NA
V: TRBV6-6
CDR3: ASTLQPQLNIQY

D: NA
V: TRBV29-1
CDR3: SPGGLLTGLGNQPQH

D: NA
V: TRBV7-2
CDR3: ASSFGPTADNEQF

D: TRBD1
V: TRBV7-3
CDR3: ASRPDRDTDTQY

D: TRBD1
V: TRBV18
CDR3: ASSPAAGTGGELYGYT

D: TRBD1
V: TRBV4-2
CDR3: ASSQVSGTGGNEQF

D: TRBD1
V: TRBV25-1
CDR3: ATRGPIHTQY

D: NA
V: TRBV19
CDR3: ASSIGRGRTYNEQF

D: TRBD1
V: TRBV5-4
CDR3: ASSLEGQGAAEF

D: NA
V: TRBV28
CDR3: ASSGQGSGNQPQH

D: TRBD1
V: TRBV7-3
CDR3: ASSLDWARDSYNEQF

D: NA
V: TRBV7-9
CDR3: ASTQGYEQY

D: NA
V: TRBV18
CDR3: ASSPGASSYEQY

D: NA
V: TRBV9
CDR3: ASSVAGTGELF

D: NA
V: TRBV6-4
CDR3: ASKSPSGSQY

D: NA
V: TRBV28
CDR3: ASSSTSGNTIY

D: NA
V: TRBV2
CDR3: ASSAQRGTDTQY

D: NA
V: TRBV29-1
CDR3: SGEQGLYGYT

D: NA
V: TRBV28
CDR3: ASSLNGAVQPQH